This T cell receptor (beta chain) was profiled in a study of T cell repertoires and HLA-DP antigens. Study as a whole: Alloantigens: one with one groove difference and one with approximately 9 differences versus self. Donors were two male and one female, aged 18-to-29 to 60-to-69. The study's findings and limits: A non-physiological HeLa system presented antigen to total CD4+ responders. Naive and memory CD4+ repertoires were not analysed separately.

With regard to this clone: Antigen unknown.

The CDR3 runs 15 residues. V was cut by 0 bases and J by 4 bases, with 11 bases left in between. The germline V gene has CDR1 MNHNY and CDR2 SVGAGI (reference sequence). Sequenced by immunoSEQ multiplex PCR; TCRdb stores in-frame clones only, minus some. Among about 89,000 clones listed, roughly nine tenths were seen once. The receptor's source is a man aged 45 to 65 in good health and CMV-seronegative. The chain links TRBV6-6 to TRBJ2-3; D is possibly TRBD1 or TRBD2 (6 bases each). The source material was CD4+ T cells from PBMCs. DNA of the CDR3: TGTGCCAGCAGTTACTCCCGGGGGCGTCCAGATACGCAGTATTTT. It codes for CASSYSRGRPDTQYF.